The 7 T cell receptor beta chains reported below all come from one sample, sequenced in a study of blood T cell repertoires in COVID-19 (dated by TCRdb to the early 2020s). The library was generated by the immunoSEQ multiplex PCR assay. This is the immuneACCESS table as TCRdb keeps it, with only in-frame sequences that have V and J called. A part of the clones is gone; compared with another copy, unresolved V genes explain less than half, and the rest is unexplained. In all, the sample holds approximately 250,000 clones, and under 85% of those were seen once. Roughly 5% of the sample goes to the ten largest clones. Sequencing was done on a sample of peripheral blood. The receptors derive from a human donor in a cohort sampled during active COVID-19.

The chain has TRBV18 and TRBJ2-5; a possible D gene is TRBD2 (6 bases). Trimming took 3 bases from V and 5 from J, leaving 13 bases between them. Per germline, CDR1 KGHSH and CDR2 LQKENI. There are 14 residues in the CDR3. DNA of the CDR3: TGTGCCAGCTCACCGATGGGGGGAGTGGAGACCCAGTACTTC. Its translation is CASSPMGGVETQYF.

The rearrangement links TRBV6-5 to TRBJ2-5, with 10 bases identical to TRBD1. In germline, CDR1 is MNHEY, CDR2 SVGAGI. The CDR3 has 14 residues. V shed 8 bases, J shed 4 bases, and the junction held 7 bases outside the gene matches. This chain's CDR3 is CASGNDRGRETQYF. CDR3 in DNA: TGTGCCAGCGGAAATGACAGGGGGCGAGAGACCCAGTACTTC.

The chain has TRBV5-1 and TRBJ2-1, with 12 bases lining up with TRBD2. CDR3 size: 15 residues. The germline V gene encodes CDR1 SGHRS and CDR2 YFSETQ. V was clipped by 2 bases and J by 9 bases; unmatched bases: 6. CDR3 protein: CASSLRTSGMGEQFF. The CDR3, as DNA: TGCGCCAGCAGCTTAAGGACTAGCGGGATGGGTGAGCAGTTCTTC.

This chain joins TRBV7-9 and TRBJ2-5; 7 nucleotides agree with TRBD2. The CDR3 has 15 amino acids. V gave up 7 bases and J gave up 3 bases; unmatched junction bases: 11. CDR1 and CDR2 (germline): SEHNR, FQNEAQ (reference sequence). CDR3 nucleotides: TGTGCCAGCATCGATGCCCGGACTAGTAAAGAGACCCAGTACTTC. Its protein is CASIDARTSKETQYF. The full variable domain, in which reference TRBV7-9 and TRBJ2-5 provide the parts outside the CDR3, is DTGVSQNPRHKITKRGQNVTFRCDPISEHNRLYWYRQTLGQGPEFLTYFQNEAQLEKSRLLSDRFSAERPKGSFSTLEIQRTEQGDSAMYLCASIDARTSKETQYFGPGTRLLVL.

This chain links TRBV9 with TRBJ1-5; D not resolved. Germline V lookup: CDR1 SGDLS, CDR2 YYNGEE. V was trimmed by 2 bases and J by 5 bases, leaving 8 bases between them. There are 13 residues in the CDR3. CDR3 in amino acids: CASSVRSDQPQHF. CDR3 in DNA: TGTGCCAGCAGCGTCAGATCTGATCAGCCCCAGCATTTT.

This chain links TRBV10-3 with TRBJ1-6, with D uncertain. Germline V gives CDR1 ENHRY, CDR2 SYGVKD. The V and J ends lost 6 bases and 6 bases respectively, with 6 bases between them. This CDR3 is built from 12 residues. The CDR3 DNA sequence: TGTGCCATCAGCTCTATTAATTCACCCCTCCACTTT. This codes for CAISSINSPLHF.

V is TRBV30 and J is TRBJ2-7, with D tentatively TRBD1 (6 bases). CDR1 GTSNPN and CDR2 SVGIG come from the germline V gene (reference sequence). The CDR3 extends over 12 amino acids. With 8 bases removed from V and 2 bases from J, the gap between germline ends came to 13 bases. The CDR3 region has the DNA TGTGCCGGCCAGAGGGGGACCTACGAGCAGTACTTC. It codes for CAGQRGTYEQYF.